This TCR beta chain stems from a study of blood T cell repertoires in COVID-19. Across the study: The United States, Italy and Spain supplied acute and convalescent COVID-19 samples. In each case, the material was cDNA or gDNA derived from T cells, B-cell-depleted T cells, or PBMCs.

In the authors' methods: Quantification of nucleated cells was approximated via reference gene primer amplification. Profiled with immunoSEQ multiplex PCR; TCRdb holds only in-frame clones, not every one. V and J calls and clone size are copied from that table; D and trimming were computed from the DNA. This sample has tens of thousands of clones, with under 90% found just once. CDR3 length equals 14 residues. V lost 6 bases to trimming and J lost 5 bases; unmatched junction nucleotides: 7. From germline, CDR1 is SQVTM and CDR2 ANQGSEA. Source material: peripheral blood. This receptor was obtained from a human donor with active COVID-19. The donor label of this sample is uncertain. The gene calls are TRBV29-1 and TRBJ1-5; 10 nucleotides agree with TRBD1. In DNA, the CDR3 is TGCAGCGTGCCCGGGGACAGGGGCGATCAGCCCCAGCATTTT. This sequence encodes CSVPGDRGDQPQHF.